Reported below is one T cell receptor (beta chain). Per the germline V gene, CDR1 is SGDLS and CDR2 is YYNGEE. V lost 0 bases and J lost 4, with 10 bases in between. CDR3 length: 14 amino acids. The sample comes from a study of blood T cell repertoires in COVID-19. About the study: Whether acute or convalescent, the COVID-19 samples came from the United States, Italy and Spain.

Symptom resolution, clearance, or two negative PCRs marked donors in Cohort 3 as recovered. Original data processing: Estimation of nucleated cell counts relied on the amplification of reference gene primers. Profiled with immunoSEQ multiplex PCR; TCRdb holds only in-frame clones, not every one. V, J and clone size are those of that table, while D and trimming were read from the DNA. The table lists about 370,000 clones, roughly nine tenths of them singletons, with roughly 1% in the top ten. Material for sequencing was PBMCs or T cells enriched from blood (not recorded which). The receptor was derived from a young man who had recovered from COVID-19. The chain joins TRBV9 to TRBJ1-1; D call uncertain. CDR3 loop: CASSVDQQSTEAFF. CDR3 bases: TGTGCCAGCAGCGTAGATCAACAGTCCACTGAAGCTTTCTTT. Full variable domain (rest looked up from reference TRBV9 and TRBJ1-1): DSGVTQTPKHLITATGQRVTLRCSPRSGDLSVYWYQQSLDQGLQFLIQYYNGEERAKGNILERFSAQQFPDLHSELNLSSLELGDSALYFCASSVDQQSTEAFFGQGTRLTVV.